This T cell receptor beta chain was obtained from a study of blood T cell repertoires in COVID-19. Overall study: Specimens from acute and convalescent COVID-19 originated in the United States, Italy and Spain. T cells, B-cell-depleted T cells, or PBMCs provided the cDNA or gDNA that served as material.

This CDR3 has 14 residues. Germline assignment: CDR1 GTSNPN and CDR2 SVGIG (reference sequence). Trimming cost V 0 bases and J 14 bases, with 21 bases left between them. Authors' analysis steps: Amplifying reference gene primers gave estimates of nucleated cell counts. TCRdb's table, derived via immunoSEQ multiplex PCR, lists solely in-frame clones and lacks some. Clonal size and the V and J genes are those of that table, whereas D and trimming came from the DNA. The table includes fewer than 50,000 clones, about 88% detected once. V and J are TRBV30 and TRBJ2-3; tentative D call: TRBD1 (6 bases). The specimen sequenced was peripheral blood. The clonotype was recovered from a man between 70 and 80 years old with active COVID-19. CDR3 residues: CAWSVLNNQGTRYF. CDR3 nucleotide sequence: TGTGCCTGGAGTGTACTTAATAATCAGGGGACAAGGTATTTT.